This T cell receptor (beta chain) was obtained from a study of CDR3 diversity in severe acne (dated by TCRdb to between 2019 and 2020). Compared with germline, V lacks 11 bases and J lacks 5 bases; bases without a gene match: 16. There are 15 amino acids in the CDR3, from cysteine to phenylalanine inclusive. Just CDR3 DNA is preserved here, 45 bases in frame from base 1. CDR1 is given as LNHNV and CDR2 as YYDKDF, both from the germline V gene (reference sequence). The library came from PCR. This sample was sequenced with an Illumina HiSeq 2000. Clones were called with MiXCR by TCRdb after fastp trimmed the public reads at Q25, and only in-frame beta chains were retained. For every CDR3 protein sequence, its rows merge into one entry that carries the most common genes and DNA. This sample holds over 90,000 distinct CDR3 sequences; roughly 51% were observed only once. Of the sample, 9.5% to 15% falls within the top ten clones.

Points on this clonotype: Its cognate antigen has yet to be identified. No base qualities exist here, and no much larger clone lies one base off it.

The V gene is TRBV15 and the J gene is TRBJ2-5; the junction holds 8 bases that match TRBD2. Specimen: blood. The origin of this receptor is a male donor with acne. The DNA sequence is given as TGTGCCCGAGACTTTATGCGGGAGGCCCAGGAGACCCAGTACTTC. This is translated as CARDFMREAQETQYF.